One sample yielded the 21 T cell receptor beta chains listed below, sequenced in a study of blood T cell repertoires in COVID-19. Using immunoSEQ multiplex PCR, the repertoire was profiled, and TCRdb retains in-frame clones only, with some absent. The profile shows 90,000 to 95,000 clones, about 88% of them singletons. The sequenced material came from peripheral blood. These receptors all come from a woman of 80 years or more with active COVID-19.

The rearrangement links TRBV6-5 to TRBJ2-1; 10 bases are a match to TRBD2. V gave up 9 bases and J gave up 14 bases; unmatched junction bases: 7. The CDR3 loop spans 11 amino acids. Germline CDR1 and CDR2: MNHEY and SVGAGI. The CDR3 region has the DNA TGTGCCAGTGGGGGTAGCGGGAGGAAGTTCTTC. Its translation is CASGGSGRKFF.

The chain has TRBV19 and TRBJ2-5; the match to TRBD1 covers 10 bases. Germline V lookup: CDR1 LNHDA, CDR2 SQIVND (reference sequence). The CDR3 is made up of 15 amino acids. The V gene end was trimmed by 5 bases and the J gene end by 6 bases; junction bases not matched to a gene: 9. The DNA of the CDR3 is TGTGCCAGTAGTGCCGGGACAGGGGCGGTGAAGACCCAGTACTTC. Translated, it gives CASSAGTGAVKTQYF. Combining the CDR3 with reference TRBV19 and TRBJ2-5 gives the whole variable domain DGGITQSPKYLFRKEGQNVTLSCEQNLNHDAMYWYRQDPGQGLRLIYYSQIVNDFQKGDIAEGYSVSREKKESFPLTVTSAQKNPTAFYLCASSAGTGAVKTQYFGPGTRLLVL.

The chain couples TRBV5-6 to TRBJ1-2, with 7 bases matching TRBD1. The CDR3 loop spans 16 amino acids. V gave up 4 bases and J gave up 0 bases; unmatched junction bases: 9. Per the germline V gene, CDR1 is SGHDT and CDR2 is YYEEEE. CDR3 DNA: TGTGCCAGCAGCACCCGACAGGGCCTCACTAACTATGGCTACACCTTC. Translation: CASSTRQGLTNYGYTF.

This chain joins TRBV7-8 and TRBJ1-4; 7 bases are a match to TRBD1. The V segment lost 5 bases and the J segment 0 bases; nucleotides outside the gene matches: 3. CDR1 is SGHVS and CDR2 is FQNEAQ in the germline V gene. CDR3 length: 15 amino acids. The CDR3 region is CASSEQGPTNEKLFF. The CDR3 DNA is TGTGCCAGCAGCGAACAGGGGCCAACTAATGAAAAACTGTTTTTT.

The chain has TRBV28 and TRBJ2-3, with 11 bases fitting TRBD1. The CDR3 consists of 15 residues. V trimming: 7 bases; J trimming: 4 bases; junction bases outside the gene matches: 7. Germline lookup yields CDR1 MDHEN and CDR2 SYDVKM. CDR3 in amino acids: CASTSPGQGADTQYF. CDR3 bases: TGTGCCAGCACCTCCCCGGGACAGGGGGCAGATACGCAGTATTTT.

The V and J genes are TRBV28 and TRBJ1-5, with D tentatively TRBD1 (6 bases). The V and J ends lost 4 bases and 3 bases respectively, with 13 bases between them. Germline assignment: CDR1 MDHEN and CDR2 SYDVKM. This CDR3 comprises 15 residues. CDR3 bases: TGTGCCAGCAGTTGGTTCAGGGGTATCAATCAGCCCCAGCATTTT. Amino acid sequence: CASSWFRGINQPQHF. Complete variable domain (other parts from reference TRBV28 and TRBJ1-5): DVKVTQSSRYLVKRTGEKVFLECVQDMDHENMFWYRQDPGLGLRLIYFSYDVKMKEKGDIPEGYSVSREKKERFSLILESASTNQTSMYLCASSWFRGINQPQHFGDGTRLSIL.

CDR3 region: CASSDPTGMNEQFF. The CDR3 nucleotides read TGTGCCAGCAGCGACCCGACAGGGATGAATGAGCAGTTCTTC. V usage is TRBV9 and J usage is TRBJ2-1, with 7 bases matching TRBD1. J was trimmed by 7 bases and V by 3 bases; bases with no gene match: 7. CDR3 length: 14 residues. Germline values: CDR1 SGDLS, CDR2 YYNGEE.

This rearrangement joins TRBV7-9 to TRBJ2-1; 10 positions match TRBD2. This CDR3 is 15 amino acids long. V shed 2 bases, J shed 5 bases, and the junction held 3 bases outside the gene matches. CDR1 and CDR2 from the germline V gene are SEHNR and FQNEAQ (reference sequence). Written as DNA, the CDR3 is TGTGCCAGCAGCTTACTAGCGGGAGCCCACAATGAGCAGTTCTTC. Its protein product is CASSLLAGAHNEQFF.

The rearrangement uses TRBV4-3 and TRBJ2-1; TRBD2 aligns across 10 bases. The CDR3 length is 17 residues. V lost 0 bases and J lost 3; bases outside the gene matches: 5. Germline assignment: CDR1 LGHNA and CDR2 YSLEER. CDR3 protein: CASSQESGRVFYNEQFF. In DNA, the CDR3 is TGCGCCAGCAGCCAAGAGAGCGGGAGGGTCTTCTACAATGAGCAGTTCTTC.

The chain employs TRBV4-1 and TRBJ2-1; 10 bases are shared with TRBD2. The CDR3 contains 17 residues. Unmatched junction bases numbered 13, after V lost 4 bases and J lost 7 bases. Per germline, CDR1 MGHRA and CDR2 YSYEKL. The DNA for the CDR3 is TGCGCCAGCAGCCCACCTAATAGCGGGAGGTTTATGAATGAGCAGTTCTTC. Encoded protein: CASSPPNSGRFMNEQFF.

The CDR3 loop is CASSLSGTGYNEQFF. The CDR3 DNA reads as TGTGCCAGCAGCTTATCCGGGACAGGCTACAATGAGCAGTTCTTC. This sequence joins TRBV7-3 and TRBJ2-1, with TRBD1 matching 8 bases. Germline V gene lookup returns CDR1 SGHTA and CDR2 FQGTGA. The CDR3 consists of 15 residues. The V gene end was trimmed by 2 bases and the J gene end by 3 bases; junction bases not matched to a gene: 3.

The rearrangement links TRBV11-2 to TRBJ2-3; no reliable D call. CDR1 and CDR2 (germline): SGHAT, FQNNGV. This CDR3 is built from 14 residues. The V end was cut by 3 bases, the J end by 1 base, with 8 bases between. The CDR3 is CASSFSTGTDTQYF. The CDR3 DNA is TGTGCCAGCAGCTTTTCTACCGGCACAGATACGCAGTATTTT.

The chain has TRBV29-1 and TRBJ2-1; weak D call: TRBD2 (5 bases). The CDR3 has 10 amino acids. V shed 7 bases and J shed 7 bases, with 8 bases lying between them. Germline V CDR1 and CDR2: SQVTM, ANQGSEA. CDR3 residues: CSGRRNEQFF. CDR3 nucleotides: TGCAGCGGAAGGAGGAATGAGCAGTTCTTC.

A note on this clone: This same CDR3 is encoded by further DNA sequences in the sample. The rearrangement uses TRBV5-1 and TRBJ2-5; D remains unclear. CDR3 length: 11 residues. Trimming pared 4 bases from V and 1 base from J, leaving 2 bases between. Germline CDR1 reads SGHRS; CDR2 reads YFSETQ. CDR3: CASSLQETQYF. In nucleotides, the CDR3 is TGCGCCAGCAGCCTCCAAGAGACCCAGTACTTC. Full variable domain (rest looked up from reference TRBV5-1 and TRBJ2-5): KAGVTQTPRYLIKTRGQQVTLSCSPISGHRSVSWYQQTPGQGLQFLFEYFSETQRNKGNFPGRFSGRQFSNSRSEMNVSTLELGDSALYLCASSLQETQYFGPGTRLLVL.

This clone turned up a few times. The rearrangement uses TRBV5-6 and TRBJ2-1; TRBD2 matches 13 bases. CDR1 is SGHDT, CDR2 YYEEEE, per germline. There are 13 residues in the CDR3. V shed 4 bases, J shed 13 bases, and the junction held 5 bases outside the gene matches. This CDR3 reads CASSRTSGSGQFF. The DNA of the CDR3 is TGTGCCAGCAGCCGGACTAGCGGGAGTGGTCAGTTCTTC.

V usage is TRBV5-4 and J usage is TRBJ2-1; 8 positions match TRBD2. CDR1 SGHNT and CDR2 YYREEE come from the germline V gene (reference sequence). This CDR3 is built from 16 residues. V shed 4 bases and J 3 bases; nucleotides not matched to a gene: 9. The CDR3 bases are TGTGCCAGCAGCCCAGGTAGCGGGATGGTCTACAATGAGCAGTTCTTC. It encodes CASSPGSGMVYNEQFF.

The CDR3 reads CASSLVGQYQPQHF. The CDR3 DNA reads TGTGCCAGCAGCTTAGTTGGCCAGTATCAGCCCCAGCATTTT. The chain links TRBV11-2 to TRBJ1-5; unclear D gene. The V end was cut by 1 base, the J end by 5 bases, with 9 bases between. Germline V gives CDR1 SGHAT, CDR2 FQNNGV. The CDR3 has 14 residues.

The J gene is TRBJ2-1, the V gene TRBV7-2; the match to TRBD2 covers 13 bases. This CDR3 is 15 amino acids long. Germline CDR1 is SGHTA and CDR2 is FQGNSA. V lost 0 bases and J lost 8; bases outside the gene matches: 1. In DNA form, the CDR3 reads TGTGCCAGCAGCTTAGCACTAGCGGGAGGGCATGAGCAGTTCTTC. Its translation: CASSLALAGGHEQFF. Complete variable domain (other parts from reference TRBV7-2 and TRBJ2-1): GAGVSQSPSNKVTEKGKDVELRCDPISGHTALYWYRQSLGQGLEFLIYFQGNSAPDKSGLPSDRFSAERTGGSVSTLTIQRTQQEDSAVYLCASSLALAGGHEQFFGPGTRLTVL.

This chain uses TRBV27 with TRBJ2-1; D not certain. The CDR3 totals 15 residues. Trimming stripped 2 bases from V and 5 bases from J, with 13 bases between. Germline loops: CDR1 MNHEY, CDR2 SMNVEV (reference sequence). CDR3 DNA: TGTGCCAGCAGTTTAAGAGGAGTTTCCCACAATGAGCAGTTCTTC. Its protein is CASSLRGVSHNEQFF.

The J gene is TRBJ2-3, the V gene TRBV10-3, with 7 bases lining up with TRBD2. The length of the CDR3 is 15 residues. Trimming took 6 bases from V and 1 from J; bases not matched to a gene: 7. The germline gives CDR1 ENHRY, CDR2 SYGVKD. CDR3 in amino acids: CAIRERLAGTDTQYF. DNA for the CDR3: TGTGCCATCAGAGAAAGGCTAGCGGGCACAGATACGCAGTATTTT.

The chain has TRBV5-4 and TRBJ1-1; D is unclear. The germline CDR1 and CDR2 sequences are SGHNT and YYREEE (reference sequence). This CDR3 is 16 amino acids long. V lost 0 bases and J lost 2, with 14 bases in between. CDR3 in DNA: TGTGCCAGCAGCTTGGGGCCAGGCGAATCAAACACTGAAGCTTTCTTT. The encoded protein is CASSLGPGESNTEAFF.